The TCR beta chain under discussion was sequenced for a study of blood T cell repertoires in COVID-19. Patients of the Seattle cohort, enrolled during active infection, were followed longitudinally. Measured with immunoSEQ multiplex PCR; TCRdb has only the in-frame clones, and not every one. The sample shows some 260,000 clones, about 91% of them seen only once. The ends lost 1 base at V and 2 bases at J; junction bases unmatched: 5. The CDR3 has 16 residues. CDR1 is MNHEY and CDR2 is SVGAGI in the germline V gene. This TCR was sampled from a woman aged 25 to 39 with COVID-19, enrolled during active disease. The sample was peripheral blood. J is TRBJ2-1 and V is TRBV6-5; 7 bases match TRBD2. CDR3 nucleotides: TGTGCCAGCAGTTACTTTCGGGACTACACCTACAATGAGCAGTTCTTC. It is translated as CASSYFRDYTYNEQFF.